The present TCR beta chain was sequenced within a study of glioma-infiltrating T cells. The V gene end was trimmed by 2 bases and the J gene end by 3 bases; junction bases not matched to a gene: 7. CDR1 and CDR2 (germline): MNHEY, SVGEGT. The CDR3 length is 16 residues. The iRepertoire nested amplicon-rescue multiplex PCR amplified TCR alpha and beta CDR3s from RNA. Each CDR3 protein gets one entry after TCRdb re-called the multiplex PCR reads with MiXCR. The sample has about 3,900 distinct CDR3 sequences, roughly 31% seen once; the top ten hold about 28%. In its sample, this clonotype ranks as medium-sized.

The J gene is TRBJ1-5, the V gene TRBV6-2 or TRBV6-3; 7 bases match TRBD1. Sequenced: glioma tissue, nonneoplastic brain tissue, or PBMCs (not recorded which). The clonotype comes from a human donor with low-grade glioma or glioblastoma, undergoing nonglioma brain surgery, or in good health (not recorded which). CDR3 nucleotides: TGTGCCAGCAGTTACACGACAGGGATTAACAATCAGCCCCAGCATTTT. Translation: CASSYTTGINNQPQHF.